This T cell receptor (beta chain) was captured in a study of cytomegalovirus exposure and HLA in healthy donors. Trimming removed 4 bases from V and 4 bases from J, with 11 bases in between. The germline V gene encodes CDR1 SGHRS and CDR2 YFSETQ. The CDR3 is 13 amino acids. Overall study results and limits: In a later analysis, a missense DCLRE1C variant was linked to TCR beta V- and J-gene trimming. DRB1 showed the most TCR associations and HLA-C the fewest in a later analysis, as rates varied by HLA locus. According to the study, 150 to 200 TCR beta chains were cytomegalovirus-associated. An apparent linkage of common viral pathogens to several of the most significant clusters emerged in a later analysis.

On this clone itself: What it binds is not known. The sample carries other DNA sequences with the same CDR3.

The PCR contained 60 Vbeta and 13 Jbeta primers. Here immunoSEQ multiplex PCR was the method, and the copy in TCRdb shows in-frame clones only, minus some. The table records tens of thousands of clones, roughly 80% of them present only once. The sample was PBMCs. The clonotype originates from a woman aged 25 to 39 in good health and CMV-seropositive. The gene calls are TRBV5-1 and TRBJ2-5, with D tentatively TRBD2 (6 bases). The CDR3, as DNA: TGCGCCAGCAGCCCCGGGAGTGGAGAGACCCAGTACTTC. Amino acids: CASSPGSGETQYF.